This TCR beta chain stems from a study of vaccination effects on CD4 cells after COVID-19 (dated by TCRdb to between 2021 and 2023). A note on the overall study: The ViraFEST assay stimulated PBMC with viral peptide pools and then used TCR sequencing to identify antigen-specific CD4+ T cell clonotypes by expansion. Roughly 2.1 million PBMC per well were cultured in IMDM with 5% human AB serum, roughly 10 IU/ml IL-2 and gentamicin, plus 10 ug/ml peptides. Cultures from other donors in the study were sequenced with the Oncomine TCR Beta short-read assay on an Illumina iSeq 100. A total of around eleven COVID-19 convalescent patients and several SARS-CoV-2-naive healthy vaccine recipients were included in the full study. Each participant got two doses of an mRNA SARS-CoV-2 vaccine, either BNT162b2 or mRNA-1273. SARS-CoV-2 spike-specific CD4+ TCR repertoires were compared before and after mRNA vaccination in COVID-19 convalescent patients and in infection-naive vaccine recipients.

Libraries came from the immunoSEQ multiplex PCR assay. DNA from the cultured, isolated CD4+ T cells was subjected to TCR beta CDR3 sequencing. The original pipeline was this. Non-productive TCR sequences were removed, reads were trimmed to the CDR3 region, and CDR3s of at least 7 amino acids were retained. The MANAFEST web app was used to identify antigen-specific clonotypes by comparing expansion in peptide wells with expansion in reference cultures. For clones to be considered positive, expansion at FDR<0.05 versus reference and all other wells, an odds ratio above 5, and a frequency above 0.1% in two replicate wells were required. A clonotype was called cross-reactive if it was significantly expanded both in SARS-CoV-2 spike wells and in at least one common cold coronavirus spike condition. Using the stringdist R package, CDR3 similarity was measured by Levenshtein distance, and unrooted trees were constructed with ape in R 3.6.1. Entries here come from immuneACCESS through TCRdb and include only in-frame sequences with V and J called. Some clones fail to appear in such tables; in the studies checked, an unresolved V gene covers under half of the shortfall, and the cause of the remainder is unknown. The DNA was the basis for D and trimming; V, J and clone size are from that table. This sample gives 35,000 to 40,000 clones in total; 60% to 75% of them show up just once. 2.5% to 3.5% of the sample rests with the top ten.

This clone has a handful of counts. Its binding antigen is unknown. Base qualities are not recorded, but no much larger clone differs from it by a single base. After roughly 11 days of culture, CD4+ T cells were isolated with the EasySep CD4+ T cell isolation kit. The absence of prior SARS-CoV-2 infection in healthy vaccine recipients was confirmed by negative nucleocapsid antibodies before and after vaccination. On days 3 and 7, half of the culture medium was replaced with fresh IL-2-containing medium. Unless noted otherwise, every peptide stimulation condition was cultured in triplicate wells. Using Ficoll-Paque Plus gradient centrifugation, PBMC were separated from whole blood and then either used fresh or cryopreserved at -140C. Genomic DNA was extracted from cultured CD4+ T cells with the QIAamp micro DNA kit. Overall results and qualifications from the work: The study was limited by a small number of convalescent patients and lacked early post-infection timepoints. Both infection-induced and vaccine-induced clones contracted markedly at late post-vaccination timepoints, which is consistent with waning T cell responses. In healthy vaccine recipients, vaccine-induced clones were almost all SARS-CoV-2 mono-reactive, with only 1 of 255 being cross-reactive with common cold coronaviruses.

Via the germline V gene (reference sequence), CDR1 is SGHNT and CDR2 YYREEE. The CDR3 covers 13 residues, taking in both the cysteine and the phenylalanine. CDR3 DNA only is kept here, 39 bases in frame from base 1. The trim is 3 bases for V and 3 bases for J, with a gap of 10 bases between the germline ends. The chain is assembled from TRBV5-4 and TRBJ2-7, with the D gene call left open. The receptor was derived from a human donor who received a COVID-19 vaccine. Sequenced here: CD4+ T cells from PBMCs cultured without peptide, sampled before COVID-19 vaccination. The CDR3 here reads CASSSARYYEQYF. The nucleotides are TGTGCCAGCAGCTCCGCACGATACTACGAGCAGTACTTC.